The present T cell receptor (beta chain) was sequenced within a study of blood T cell repertoires in COVID-19. Study in general: The United States, Italy and Spain supplied acute and convalescent COVID-19 samples.

CDR1 is SGHVS and CDR2 is FNYEAQ in the germline V gene. V gave up 1 base and J gave up 4 bases, with 7 bases separating them. The CDR3 consists of 14 residues. Source study methods: By means of reference gene primer amplification, nucleated cell counts were estimated. TCRdb keeps only in-frame clones here, not all; method: immunoSEQ multiplex PCR. V and J calls and clone size follow that table, whereas D and trimming were derived from the DNA. The sample gives around 190,000 clones, under 85% of which show up once; roughly 6.8% is in the top ten. This receptor was identified in a human donor in a cohort sampled during active COVID-19. The sequencing input was peripheral blood. The chain is built from TRBV7-6 and TRBJ1-4; possible D gene TRBD1, 5 bases. The CDR3 here is CASSLGGLNEKLFF. Written as DNA, the CDR3 is TGTGCCAGCAGCTTAGGGGGCCTTAATGAAAAACTGTTTTTT.